Listed below are T cell receptor beta chains from one sample, sequenced in a study of blood T cell repertoires in COVID-19. Here immunoSEQ multiplex PCR was the method, and the copy in TCRdb shows in-frame clones only, minus some. The sample holds about 240,000 clones, approximately 80% seen once. The sequenced sample was peripheral blood. These receptors all stem from a young woman with acute or convalescent COVID-19. Each CDR3 is given with its conserved first and last residue. The D gene is left open where the match is weak. Expanded clones get a size class; other rows say once, few or many, or leave the size out.

j_gene,v_gene,abundance,d_gene,CDR3aa,CDR3nt
TRBJ2-7,TRBV28,.,TRBD2,CASSPPLGTNYEQYF,TGTGCCAGCAGCCCCCCCCTTGGGACTAACTACGAGCAGTACTTC
TRBJ2-3,TRBV9,many,TRBD1,CASSPGTGRTDTQYF,TGTGCCAGCAGCCCTGGGACAGGGAGAACAGATACGCAGTATTTT
TRBJ1-2,TRBV6-2/TRBV6-3,.,TRBD1,CASSGTGVSGYTF,TGTGCCAGCAGTGGGACAGGGGTTTCCGGCTACACCTTC
TRBJ2-1,TRBV30,.,TRBD2,CAWSVSLAGGPEQFF,TGTGCCTGGAGTGTAAGTCTGGCGGGAGGACCCGAGCAGTTCTTC
TRBJ1-1,TRBV24-1,.,.,CATSDCRGGAEAFF,TGTGCCACCAGTGATTGCCGGGGGGGGGCTGAAGCTTTCTTT
TRBJ1-1,TRBV29-1,.,.,CSVEPNRVRNTEAFF,TGCAGCGTTGAACCTAACAGGGTAAGGAACACTGAAGCTTTCTTT
TRBJ1-4,TRBV18,.,TRBD1,CASSPPTGKEKLFF,TGTGCCAGCTCACCACCGACAGGGAAGGAAAAACTGTTTTTT
TRBJ2-7,TRBV12-3/TRBV12-4,.,.,CASSLYYEQYF,TGTGCCAGCAGTCTGTACTACGAGCAGTACTTC
TRBJ2-5,TRBV2,.,TRBD1,CASSPGQGGAETQYF,TGTGCCAGCAGTCCGGGACAGGGTGGGGCAGAGACCCAGTACTTC
TRBJ1-2,TRBV27,.,.,CASSLVGGGNGYTF,TGTGCCAGCAGTTTAGTGGGGGGTGGCAATGGCTACACCTTC
TRBJ1-2,TRBV6-2/TRBV6-3,.,.,CASSYPLRRGNGYTF,TGTGCCAGCAGTTATCCCCTGCGCAGGGGTAACGGCTACACCTTC
TRBJ1-5,TRBV6-2/TRBV6-3,.,TRBD1,CASNPGTGSGNQPQHF,TGTGCCAGCAACCCGGGGACAGGGAGCGGCAATCAGCCCCAGCATTTT
TRBJ2-1,TRBV10-1,.,TRBD1,CASSEPGTGYNEQFF,TGCGCCAGCAGTGAGCCTGGGACAGGGTACAATGAGCAGTTCTTC
TRBJ1-6,TRBV9,once,.,CASSVGRGGYSPLHF,TGTGCCAGCAGCGTAGGAAGGGGAGGGTATTCACCCCTCCACTTT
TRBJ2-5,TRBV28,.,TRBD2,CASSLVVGGAQYF,TGTGCCAGCAGCCTTGTGGTGGGGGGGGCCCAGTACTTC
TRBJ1-1,TRBV6-2/TRBV6-3,.,.,CASTPATYTEAFF,TGTGCCAGCACCCCAGCGACCTACACTGAAGCTTTCTTT
TRBJ1-1,TRBV3-1/TRBV3-2,.,.,CASSQLGSGVRVNTEAFF,TGTGCCAGCAGCCAGCTCGGTAGCGGGGTAAGAGTGAACACTGAAGCTTTCTTT
TRBJ1-5,TRBV9,.,.,CASSVGQGPNQPQHF,TGTGCCAGCAGCGTAGGCCAGGGGCCCAATCAGCCCCAGCATTTT
TRBJ2-7,TRBV12-3/TRBV12-4,.,TRBD1,CASSPQQGYEQYF,TGTGCCAGCAGTCCCCAACAGGGGTACGAGCAGTACTTC
TRBJ2-5,TRBV5-4,few,.,CASSLQGALETQYF,TGTGCCAGCAGCTTGCAAGGAGCTTTAGAGACCCAGTACTTC
TRBJ2-7,TRBV7-9,.,TRBD2,CASSLGASSGTSYEQYF,TGTGCCAGCAGCTTAGGCGCGAGCTCCGGGACTAGCTACGAGCAGTACTTC
TRBJ1-2,TRBV11-2,.,TRBD1,CASSTTDRSYGYTF,TGTGCCAGCAGCACAACGGACAGGTCCTATGGCTACACCTTC
TRBJ2-7,TRBV4-1,.,.,CASSPAAGYSYEQYF,TGCGCCAGCAGCCCAGCCGCGGGCTACTCCTACGAGCAGTACTTC
TRBJ2-7,TRBV6-5,.,TRBD2,CASSLTSGSLEQYF,TGTGCCAGCAGTCTTACTAGCGGGAGTCTCGAGCAGTACTTC
TRBJ2-1,TRBV30,.,.,CAWSLVFADEQFF,TGTGCCTGGAGTTTGGTTTTTGCGGATGAGCAGTTCTTC